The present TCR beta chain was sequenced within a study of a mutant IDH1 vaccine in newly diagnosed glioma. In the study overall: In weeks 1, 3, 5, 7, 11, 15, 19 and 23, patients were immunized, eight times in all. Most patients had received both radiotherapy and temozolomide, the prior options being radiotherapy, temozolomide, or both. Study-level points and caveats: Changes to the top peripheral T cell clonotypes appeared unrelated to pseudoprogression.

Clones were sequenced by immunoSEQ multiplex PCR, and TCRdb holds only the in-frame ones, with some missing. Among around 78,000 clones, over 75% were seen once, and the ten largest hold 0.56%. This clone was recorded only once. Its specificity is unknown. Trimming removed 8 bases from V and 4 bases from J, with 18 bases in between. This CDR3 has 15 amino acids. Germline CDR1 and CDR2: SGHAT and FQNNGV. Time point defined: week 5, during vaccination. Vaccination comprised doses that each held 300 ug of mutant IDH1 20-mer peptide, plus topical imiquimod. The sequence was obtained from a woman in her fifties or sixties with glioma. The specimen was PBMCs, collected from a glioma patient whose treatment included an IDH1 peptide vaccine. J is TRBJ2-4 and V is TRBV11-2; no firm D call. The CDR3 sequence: CASENTRQEKNIQYF. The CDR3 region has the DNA TGTGCCAGCGAGAATACGCGGCAGGAGAAAAACATTCAGTACTTC.